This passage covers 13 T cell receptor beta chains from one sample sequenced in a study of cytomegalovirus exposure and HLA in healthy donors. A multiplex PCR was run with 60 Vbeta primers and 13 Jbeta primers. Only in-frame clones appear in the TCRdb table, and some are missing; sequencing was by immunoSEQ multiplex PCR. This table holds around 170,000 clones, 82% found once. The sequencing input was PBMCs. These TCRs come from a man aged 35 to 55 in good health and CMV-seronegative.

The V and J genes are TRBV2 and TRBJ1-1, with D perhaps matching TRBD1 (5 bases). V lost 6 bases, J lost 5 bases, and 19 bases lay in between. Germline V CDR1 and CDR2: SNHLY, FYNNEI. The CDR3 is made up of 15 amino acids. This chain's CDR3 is CASRGGRGDWTEAFF. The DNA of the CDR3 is TGTGCCAGCAGGGGGGGTCGAGGAGATTGGACTGAAGCTTTCTTT.

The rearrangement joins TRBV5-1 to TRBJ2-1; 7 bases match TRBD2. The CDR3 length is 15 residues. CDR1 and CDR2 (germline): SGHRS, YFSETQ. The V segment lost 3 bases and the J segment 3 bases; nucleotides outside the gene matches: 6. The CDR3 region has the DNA TGCGCCAGCAGCTCAAGCGGGGTCAGCTACAATGAGCAGTTCTTC. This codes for CASSSSGVSYNEQFF. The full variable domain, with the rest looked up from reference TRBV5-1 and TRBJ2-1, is KAGVTQTPRYLIKTRGQQVTLSCSPISGHRSVSWYQQTPGQGLQFLFEYFSETQRNKGNFPGRFSGRQFSNSRSEMNVSTLELGDSALYLCASSSSGVSYNEQFFGPGTRLTVL.

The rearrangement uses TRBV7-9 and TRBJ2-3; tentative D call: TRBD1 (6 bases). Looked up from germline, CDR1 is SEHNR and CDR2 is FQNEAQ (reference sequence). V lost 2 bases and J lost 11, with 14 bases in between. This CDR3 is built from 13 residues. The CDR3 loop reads CASSLLTGYWQYF. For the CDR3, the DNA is TGTGCCAGCAGCTTACTTACAGGGTATTGGCAGTATTTT.

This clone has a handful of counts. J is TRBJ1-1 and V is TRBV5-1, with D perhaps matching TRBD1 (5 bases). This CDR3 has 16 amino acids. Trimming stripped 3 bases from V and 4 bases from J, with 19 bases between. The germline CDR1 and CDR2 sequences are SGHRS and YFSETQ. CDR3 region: CASSSQGNRAGTEAFF. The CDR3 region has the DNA TGCGCCAGCAGCTCGCAGGGTAATAGGGCAGGCACTGAAGCTTTCTTT.

The CDR3: CASSLGTSVRDEQFF. Here the CDR3 DNA reads TGTGCCAGCAGCCTTGGGACTAGCGTCCGGGATGAGCAGTTCTTC. This sequence joins TRBV7-3 and TRBJ2-1; the match to TRBD2 covers 10 bases. With 5 bases clipped from V and 8 bases from J, the junction kept 9 bases outside the gene matches. CDR1 is SGHTA and CDR2 is FQGTGA in the germline V gene. The CDR3 extends over 15 amino acids.

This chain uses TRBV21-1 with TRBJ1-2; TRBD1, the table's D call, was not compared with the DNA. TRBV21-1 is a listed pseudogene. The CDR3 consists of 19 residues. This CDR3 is CASSKGGKTCRAANYGYTF. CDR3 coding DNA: TGTGCCAGCAGCAAAGGGGGCAAGACATGTAGGGCGGCTAACTATGGCTACACCTTC.

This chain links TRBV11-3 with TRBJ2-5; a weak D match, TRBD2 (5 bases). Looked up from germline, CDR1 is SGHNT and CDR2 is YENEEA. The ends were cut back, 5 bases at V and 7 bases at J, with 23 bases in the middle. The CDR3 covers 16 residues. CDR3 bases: TGTGCCAGCAGCCCATCCTATCGTAGGCTAAGCGGGACCCAGTACTTC. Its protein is CASSPSYRRLSGTQYF.

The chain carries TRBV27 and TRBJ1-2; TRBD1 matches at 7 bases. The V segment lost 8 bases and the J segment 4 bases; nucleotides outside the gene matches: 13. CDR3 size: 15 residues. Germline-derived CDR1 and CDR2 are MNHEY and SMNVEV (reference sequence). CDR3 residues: CASRGNRGLVYGYTF. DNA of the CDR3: TGTGCCAGCCGGGGAAACAGGGGATTGGTCTATGGCTACACCTTC.

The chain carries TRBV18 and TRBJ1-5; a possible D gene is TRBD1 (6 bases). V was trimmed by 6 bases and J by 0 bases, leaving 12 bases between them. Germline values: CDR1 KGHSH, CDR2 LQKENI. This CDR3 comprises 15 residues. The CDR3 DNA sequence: TGTGCCAGCTCCCAGTTGGGGGCTAGCAATCAGCCCCAGCATTTT. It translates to CASSQLGASNQPQHF. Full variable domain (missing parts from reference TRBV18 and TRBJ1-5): NAGVMQNPRHLVRRRGQEARLRCSPMKGHSHVYWYRQLPEEGLKFMVYLQKENIIDESGMPKERFSAEFPKEGPSILRIQQVVRGDSAAYFCASSQLGASNQPQHFGDGTRLSIL.

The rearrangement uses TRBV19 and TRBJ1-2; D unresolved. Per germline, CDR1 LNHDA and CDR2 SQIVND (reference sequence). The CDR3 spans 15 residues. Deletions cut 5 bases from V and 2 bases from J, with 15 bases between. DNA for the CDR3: TGTGCCAGTAGTTCCGTTCGGGGAGACAACTATGGCTACACCTTC. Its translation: CASSSVRGDNYGYTF.

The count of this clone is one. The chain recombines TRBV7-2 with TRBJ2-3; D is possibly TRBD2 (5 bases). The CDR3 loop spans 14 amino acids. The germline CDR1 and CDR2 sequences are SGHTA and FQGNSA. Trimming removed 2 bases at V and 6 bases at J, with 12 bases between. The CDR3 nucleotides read TGTGCCAGCAGCTTAACAAGGAGGTCGGATACGCAGTATTTT. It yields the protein CASSLTRRSDTQYF.

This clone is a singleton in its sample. The CDR3 here is CAWSVLRSYEQYF. The CDR3 nucleotides are TGTGCCTGGAGTGTTCTCCGCTCCTACGAGCAGTACTTC. This rearrangement joins TRBV30 to TRBJ2-7, with D unresolved. Deletions cut 0 bases from V and 0 bases from J, with 6 bases between. This CDR3 region has 13 residues. The V gene's germline CDR1 is GTSNPN and CDR2 SVGIG (reference sequence). The full variable domain, with the rest looked up from reference TRBV30 and TRBJ2-7, is SQTIHQWPATLVQPVGSPLSLECTVEGTSNPNLYWYRQAAGRGLQLLFYSVGIGQISSEVPQNLSASRPQDRQFILSSKKLLLSDSGFYLCAWSVLRSYEQYFGPGTRLTVT.

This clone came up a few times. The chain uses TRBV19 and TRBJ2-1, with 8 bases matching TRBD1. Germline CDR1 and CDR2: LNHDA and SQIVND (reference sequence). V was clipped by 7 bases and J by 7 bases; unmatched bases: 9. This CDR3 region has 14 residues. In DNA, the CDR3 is TGTGCCAGTAAGAGGGTGGACAGGGTAAATGAGCAGTTCTTC. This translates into CASKRVDRVNEQFF.